Following are 22 T cell receptor beta chains from one sample sequenced in a study of control samples from healthy donors and cancer patients (dated by TCRdb to about 2020). Library preparation was by the immunoSEQ multiplex PCR assay. Not all clones reach the TCRdb copy of this immuneACCESS table, which keeps in-frame sequences only. Checked studies attribute under half of the gap to unresolved V genes and leave the rest unexplained. Within this sample are about 94,000 clones, with 90% of them counted one time only. Over 3% of the sample is in the top ten clones. Sample: blood. The receptors derive from a woman between 18 and 30 years old in good health.

The DNA of the CDR3 is TGTGCCAGCAGCGTAGCTGAGACAGCGACTGGCTACGAGCAGTACTTC. Amino acids: CASSVAETATGYEQYF. This chain connects TRBV9 to TRBJ2-7; D may be TRBD1 (5 bases). Germline lookup yields CDR1 SGDLS and CDR2 YYNGEE. CDR3 length equals 16 residues. The V end was cut by 0 bases, the J end by 3 bases, with 16 bases between.

The V call is TRBV5-5, the J call TRBJ1-1; D remains ambiguous. Trimming shortened V by 3 bases and J by 2 bases, and 14 bases separated the two germline ends. The CDR3 covers 15 residues. In germline, CDR1 is SGHKS, CDR2 YYEKEE (reference sequence). The DNA of the CDR3 is TGTGCCAGCAGCTCGGAGGTTTGGGAAAACACTGAAGCTTTCTTT. As protein: CASSSEVWENTEAFF. The entire variable domain, with the rest obtained from reference TRBV5-5 and TRBJ1-1, is as follows: DAGVTQSPTHLIKTRGQQVTLRCSPISGHKSVSWYQQVLGQGPQFIFQYYEKEERGRGNFPDRFSARQFPNYSSELNVNALLLGDSALYLCASSSEVWENTEAFFGQGTRLTVV.

This clone was counted at least ten times. The J gene is TRBJ2-7, the V gene TRBV6-1, with 7 bases that match TRBD2. V lost 1 base and J lost 7; bases outside the gene matches: 7. Per the germline V gene, CDR1 is MNHNS and CDR2 is SASEGT. The length of the CDR3 is 14 residues. CDR3 DNA sequence: TGTGCCAGCAGTGAAGAGGGACTATTCCGGGAGCAGTACTTC. This encodes CASSEEGLFREQYF.

The chain uses TRBV27 and TRBJ1-5, with a tentative D call TRBD1 (5 bases). Trimming took 8 bases from V and 3 from J, leaving 20 bases between them. Germline assignment: CDR1 MNHEY and CDR2 SMNVEV (reference sequence). This CDR3 comprises 16 residues. The CDR3 bases are TGTGCCAGCGGGGAGGGACGTCCGGCGCTCAATCAGCCCCAGCATTTT. It encodes CASGEGRPALNQPQHF.

V is TRBV7-3 and J is TRBJ2-2; D assignment may be TRBD1 or TRBD2 (5 bases each). The V end lost 3 bases, the J end lost 6 bases, and 11 bases lay between the germline ends. CDR1 is SGHTA, CDR2 FQGTGA, per germline. The CDR3 extends over 14 amino acids. CDR3 DNA: TGTGCCAGCAGCTTCTTGGGGGAACCCGGGGAGCTGTTTTTT. Its translation is CASSFLGEPGELFF. Full variable domain (outside the CDR3, taken from reference TRBV7-3 and TRBJ2-2): GAGVSQTPSNKVTEKGKYVELRCDPISGHTALYWYRQSLGQGPEFLIYFQGTGAADDSGLPNDRFFAVRPEGSVSTLKIQRTERGDSAVYLCASSFLGEPGELFFGEGSRLTVL.

The V call is TRBV5-4, the J call TRBJ1-2; 11 bases match TRBD1. CDR3 size: 15 residues. Germline V gives CDR1 SGHNT, CDR2 YYREEE (reference sequence). Losses at the gene ends were 1 base for V and 3 bases for J; bases not matched to a gene: 2. The CDR3 region is CASSLSGQGDYGYTF. In DNA, the CDR3 is TGTGCCAGCAGCTTGTCGGGACAGGGGGACTATGGCTACACCTTC. Based on the CDR3 plus reference TRBV5-4 and TRBJ1-2, the full variable domain is ETGVTQSPTHLIKTRGQQVTLRCSSQSGHNTVSWYQQALGQGPQFIFQYYREEENGRGNFPPRFSGLQFPNYSSELNVNALELDDSALYLCASSLSGQGDYGYTFGSGTRLTVV.

This clone was picked up a small number of times. The CDR3, as DNA: TGTGCCAGCATGGGGTGGCGGGGTGAGTTGCGTGAGCAGTTCTTC. Translating it yields CASMGWRGELREQFF. The chain recombines TRBV7-8 with TRBJ2-1, with D possibly matching TRBD2 (6 bases). Trimming removed 7 bases from V and 9 bases from J, with 22 bases in between. Germline V gives CDR1 SGHVS, CDR2 FQNEAQ. This CDR3 has 15 amino acids.

This chain uses TRBV5-4 with TRBJ1-2; possible D gene TRBD1, 5 bases. Germline assignment: CDR1 SGHNT and CDR2 YYREEE (reference sequence). The germline V and J ends were trimmed by 3 bases and 3 bases, with 9 bases remaining between them. The CDR3 runs 13 residues. The CDR3 coding sequence is TGTGCCAGCAGCTCTGGGGGGGACTATGGCTACACCTTC. This codes for CASSSGGDYGYTF. The full variable domain, completed using reference TRBV5-4 and TRBJ1-2, is ETGVTQSPTHLIKTRGQQVTLRCSSQSGHNTVSWYQQALGQGPQFIFQYYREEENGRGNFPPRFSGLQFPNYSSELNVNALELDDSALYLCASSSGGDYGYTFGSGTRLTVV.

This rearrangement joins TRBV7-8 to TRBJ2-5, with 10 bases matching TRBD1. Trimming took 1 base from V and 5 from J; bases not matched to a gene: 13. This CDR3 is built from 18 residues. CDR1 is SGHVS, CDR2 FQNEAQ, per germline. The CDR3 sequence is CASSLEAFGQGDLETQYF. CDR3 nucleotides: TGTGCCAGCAGCTTAGAAGCGTTTGGACAGGGGGACTTGGAGACCCAGTACTTC.

V gene TRBV7-2 combines with J gene TRBJ1-1; 7 nucleotides agree with TRBD1. Trimming removed 3 bases from V and 4 bases from J; junction bases left unmatched: 14. The germline V gene encodes CDR1 SGHTA and CDR2 FQGNSA. The CDR3 length is 17 residues. The CDR3 DNA reads TGTGCCAGCAGCTTTGACAGGGAGGGGATGTCAAGCACTGAAGCTTTCTTT. Amino acid sequence: CASSFDREGMSSTEAFF. The variable domain in full, with the rest retrieved from reference TRBV7-2 and TRBJ1-1, is GAGVSQSPSNKVTEKGKDVELRCDPISGHTALYWYRQSLGQGLEFLIYFQGNSAPDKSGLPSDRFSAERTGGSVSTLTIQRTQQEDSAVYLCASSFDREGMSSTEAFFGQGTRLTVV.

The chain combines TRBV10-3 with TRBJ2-7; TRBD2 matches at 10 bases. The CDR3 extends over 15 amino acids. Unmatched junction bases numbered 7, after V lost 3 bases and J lost 5 bases. Germline values: CDR1 ENHRY, CDR2 SYGVKD. As DNA, the CDR3 is TGTGCCATCAGTGATCCCGGGACTAGCGTAAACGAGCAGTACTTC. Protein product: CAISDPGTSVNEQYF.

This clone is labeled medium-sized. This sequence joins TRBV4-2 and TRBJ2-6; D is unclear. Trimming shortened V by 1 base and J by 0 bases, and 10 bases separated the two germline ends. Germline CDR1 and CDR2: LGHNA and YNFKEQ. The CDR3 totals 17 residues. The CDR3 DNA is TGTGCCAGCAGCCAAGGCGAGCAGGCCTCTGGGGCCAACGTCCTGACTTTC. This codes for CASSQGEQASGANVLTF.

The rearrangement uses TRBV4-1 and TRBJ2-1; 12 bases agree with TRBD2. Losses at the gene ends were 2 bases for V and 5 bases for J; bases not matched to a gene: 10. CDR1 and CDR2 from the germline V gene are MGHRA and YSYEKL. The CDR3 is 18 amino acids. The CDR3 DNA sequence: TGCGCCAGCAGCCAAACCACAACTAGCGGGGGGACGAACAATGAGCAGTTCTTC. Amino acids: CASSQTTTSGGTNNEQFF.

This chain uses TRBV7-2 with TRBJ1-5, with D perhaps matching TRBD1 (6 bases). V was cut by 4 bases and J by 7 bases, with 11 bases left in between. Looked up from germline, CDR1 is SGHTA and CDR2 is FQGNSA. This CDR3 spans 13 amino acids. Written as DNA, the CDR3 is TGTGCCAGCAGCTCGGACAGACAACAGCCCCAGCATTTT. Amino acid sequence: CASSSDRQQPQHF. Drawing the rest from reference TRBV7-2 and TRBJ1-5, the complete variable domain is GAGVSQSPSNKVTEKGKDVELRCDPISGHTALYWYRQSLGQGLEFLIYFQGNSAPDKSGLPSDRFSAERTGGSVSTLTIQRTQQEDSAVYLCASSSDRQQPQHFGDGTRLSIL.

The rearrangement uses TRBV19 and TRBJ2-1, with no clear D. Trimming cost V 5 bases and J 2 bases, with 13 bases left between them. The germline V gene has CDR1 LNHDA and CDR2 SQIVND (reference sequence). CDR3 length: 15 amino acids. The CDR3 coding sequence is TGTGCCAGTAGTTCCGCGAGACCACCCTACAATGAGCAGTTCTTC. This codes for CASSSARPPYNEQFF.

The chain carries TRBV21-1 and TRBJ1-1. TRBV21-1 is noted as a pseudogene. This CDR3 is 17 amino acids long. The CDR3 nucleotides read TGTGCCAGCAGCAAAAGTGTGGAGGGCGAGGTGGATACTGAAGCTTTCTTT. Translation gives CASSKSVEGEVDTEAFF.

V gene TRBV3-1 (or the pseudogene TRBV3-2) combines with J gene TRBJ1-2, with D maybe TRBD1 (5 bases). The CDR3 sequence is 13 residues long. V gave up 6 bases and J gave up 4 bases, with 12 bases separating them. The germline V gene encodes CDR1 LGHDT and CDR2 YNNKEL (reference sequence). Written as DNA, the CDR3 is TGTGCCAGCAGAAAGGACACTTCCTATGGCTACACCTTC. Its translation: CASRKDTSYGYTF.

The rearrangement uses TRBV11-2 and TRBJ1-2; D not resolved. V gave up 2 bases and J gave up 4 bases, with 8 bases separating them. This CDR3 contains 13 residues. Germline V gene data show CDR1 as SGHAT and CDR2 as FQNNGV. The CDR3 reads CASSLTTGYGYTF. The CDR3, as DNA: TGTGCCAGCAGCTTAACGACGGGCTATGGCTACACCTTC.

The rearrangement links TRBV6-4 to TRBJ2-1, with 8 bases identical to TRBD2. This CDR3 contains 14 residues. The germline gives CDR1 MRHNA, CDR2 SNTAGT. V shed 4 bases and J 8 bases; nucleotides not matched to a gene: 7. In nucleotides, the CDR3 is TGTGCCAGCAGTGCTGGCGGGGGGAACGATGAGCAGTTCTTC. It yields the protein CASSAGGGNDEQFF.

This sequence joins TRBV12-5 and TRBJ2-7; D may be TRBD1 (6 bases). The CDR3 sequence is 13 residues long. With 9 bases removed from V and 2 bases from J, the gap between germline ends came to 14 bases. Germline CDR1 and CDR2: LGHNT and FRNRAP. DNA for the CDR3: TGTGCTAGCCAGGACAGTCTAACCTACGAGCAGTACTTC. It yields the protein CASQDSLTYEQYF.

This clone was counted between two and nine times. V and J are TRBV24-1 and TRBJ2-6; D is possibly TRBD2 (6 bases). Trimming left V 1 base short and J 3 bases short, with 9 bases between. This CDR3 is built from 16 residues. The V gene's germline CDR1 is KGHDR and CDR2 SFDVKD. The CDR3 region has the DNA TGTGCCACCAGTGATTTTGGAGGGTATGGGGCCAACGTCCTGACTTTC. It codes for CATSDFGGYGANVLTF.

The CDR3 sequence: CASGLGQHYGYTF. In nucleotides, the CDR3 is TGTGCTAGTGGTTTGGGACAGCACTATGGCTACACCTTC. The V and J genes are TRBV12-5 and TRBJ1-2; TRBD1 is a possible D gene (5 bases). Germline CDR1 is LGHNT and CDR2 is FRNRAP. There are 13 residues in the CDR3. V was trimmed by 1 base and J by 3 bases, leaving 6 bases between them.